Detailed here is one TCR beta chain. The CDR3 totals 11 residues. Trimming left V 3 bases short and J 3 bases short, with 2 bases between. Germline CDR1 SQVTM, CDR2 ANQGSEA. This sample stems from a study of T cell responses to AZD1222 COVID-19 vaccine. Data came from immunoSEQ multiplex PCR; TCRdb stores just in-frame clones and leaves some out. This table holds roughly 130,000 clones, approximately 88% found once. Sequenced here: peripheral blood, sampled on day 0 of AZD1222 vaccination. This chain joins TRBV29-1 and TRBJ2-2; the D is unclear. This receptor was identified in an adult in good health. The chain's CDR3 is CSVDDTGELFF. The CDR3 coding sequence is TGCAGCGTTGATGACACCGGGGAGCTGTTTTTT.